The following is a TCR beta chain sequence with its context. These data originate in a study of shared clonotypes between healthy human individuals. Germline V lookup: CDR1 KGHSH, CDR2 LQKENI. The CDR3 sequence is 17 residues long. Trimming took 1 base from V and 1 from J, leaving 16 bases between them. Replicate PCRs run on sorted subsets employed 150 to 250 ng DNA, 25,000 to 35,000 T cell genomes. Here immunoSEQ multiplex PCR was the method, and the copy in TCRdb shows in-frame clones only, minus some. The profile covers 900,000 to 1,200,000 clones, with about 80% appearing a single time and 0.6% to 0.7% taken by the ten largest.

The sequencing sample was made of memory CD4+ T cells from PBMCs. Subset: CD45RA-negative fraction. The TCR originated in a man between 18 and 29 years old in good health. Some clones in this sample may be carry-over from other donors' samples. This chain uses TRBV18 with TRBJ1-1; possible D gene TRBD1, 6 bases. CDR3: CASSPRSPGAGNTEAFF. CDR3 DNA sequence: TGTGCCAGCTCACCACGTTCCCCGGGGGCGGGGAACACTGAAGCTTTCTTT.